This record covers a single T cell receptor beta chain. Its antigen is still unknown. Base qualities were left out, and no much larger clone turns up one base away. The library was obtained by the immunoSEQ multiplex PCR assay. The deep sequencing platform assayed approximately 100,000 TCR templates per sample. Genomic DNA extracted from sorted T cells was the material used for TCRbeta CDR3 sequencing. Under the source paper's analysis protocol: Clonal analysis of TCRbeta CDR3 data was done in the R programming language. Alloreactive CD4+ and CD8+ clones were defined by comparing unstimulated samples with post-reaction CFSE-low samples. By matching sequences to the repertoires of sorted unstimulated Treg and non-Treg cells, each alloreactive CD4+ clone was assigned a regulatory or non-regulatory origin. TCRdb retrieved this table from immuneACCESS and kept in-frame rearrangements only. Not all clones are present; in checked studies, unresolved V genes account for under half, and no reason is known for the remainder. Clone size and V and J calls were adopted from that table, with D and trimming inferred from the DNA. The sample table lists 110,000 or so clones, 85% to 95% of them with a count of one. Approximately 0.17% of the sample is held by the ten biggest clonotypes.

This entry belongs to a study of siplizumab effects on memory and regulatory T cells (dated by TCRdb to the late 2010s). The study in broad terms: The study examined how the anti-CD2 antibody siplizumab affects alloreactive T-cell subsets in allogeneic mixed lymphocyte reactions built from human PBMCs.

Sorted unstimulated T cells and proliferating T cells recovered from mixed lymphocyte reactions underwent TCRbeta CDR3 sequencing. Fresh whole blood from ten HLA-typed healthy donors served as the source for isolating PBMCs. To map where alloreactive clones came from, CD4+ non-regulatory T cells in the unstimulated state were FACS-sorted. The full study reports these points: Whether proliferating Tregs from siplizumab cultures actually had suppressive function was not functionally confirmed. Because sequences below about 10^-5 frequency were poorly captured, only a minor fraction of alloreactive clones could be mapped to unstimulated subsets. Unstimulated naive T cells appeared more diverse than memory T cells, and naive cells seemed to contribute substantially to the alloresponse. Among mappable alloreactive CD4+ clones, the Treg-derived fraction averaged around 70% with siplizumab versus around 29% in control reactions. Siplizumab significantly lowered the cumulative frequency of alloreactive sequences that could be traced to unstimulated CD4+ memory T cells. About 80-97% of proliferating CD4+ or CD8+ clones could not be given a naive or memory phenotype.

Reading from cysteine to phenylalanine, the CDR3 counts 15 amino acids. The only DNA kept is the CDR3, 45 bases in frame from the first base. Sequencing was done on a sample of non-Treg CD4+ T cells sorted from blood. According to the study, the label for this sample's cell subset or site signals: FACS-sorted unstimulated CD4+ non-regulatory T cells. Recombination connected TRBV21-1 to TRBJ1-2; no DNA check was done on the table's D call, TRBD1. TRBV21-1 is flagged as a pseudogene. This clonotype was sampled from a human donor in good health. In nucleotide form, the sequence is TGTGCCAGCAGCAGACGACAGACCCCGTGGGGTGGCTACACCTTC. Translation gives CASSRRQTPWGGYTF.